The entry that follows covers one TCR beta chain sequence. In this sample, this clonotype turned up many times. Its target antigen remains unknown. The record has no base qualities; no much larger clone is one base away. The data were obtained in a study of spatial heterogeneity in lung cancer (dated by TCRdb to the late 2010s). Describing the broader study: Beta-chain transcripts were consistently detected in greater numbers than alpha-chain transcripts, which likely reflected higher beta-chain transcript abundance. TCR alpha and beta repertoires were quantitatively compared across multiple tumor regions, matched nontumor lung and blood in non-small cell lung cancer. At surgery, 200 to 250 tumor regions, 64 matched nontumor lung samples and more than 50 PBMC samples were TCR-sequenced for both alpha and beta chains. In the raw uncorrected reads, each unique combination of TCR and UMI appeared on average more than ten times. Nonsynonymous mutation counts, determined by whole-exome sequencing of tumor tissue, were related to TCR repertoire features.

According to the study, the label for this sample's time point signals: sample taken at primary tumor resection. Donors were some 78 patients with early-stage, untreated non-small cell lung cancer from the lung TRACERx cohort. For TCR sequencing, whole RNA was extracted from tumor and nontumor lung tissue, or from cryopreserved PBMC samples, and no cell sorting was done. A patient was chosen for TCR sequencing only when enough RNA was available from at least two tumor regions. The library came from 5' RACE. TCRdb lists the instrument as NextSeq 500. In the TCR library protocol, a unique molecular identifier was attached to each TCR cDNA molecule so that PCR and sequencing errors could be corrected. The authors' analysis ran thus. TCR identification, UMI-based error correction and CDR3 extraction were performed with Decombinator tools. Expanded TCRs were defined as those above a frequency of 2 per 1,000, corresponding to the top 1% of the tumor frequency distribution. Each repertoire was subsampled 100 times to 5,000 TCRs, after which Renyi diversity was computed with the R vegan package. CDR3 similarity networks were built from amino acid triplet string-kernel similarity, connecting CDR3s with pairwise similarity above 0.82. Using fastp trimming at Q25 and MiXCR clonotype assembly, TCRdb reanalyzed the public sequencing data and kept in-frame beta chains. Rows merge per CDR3 protein into single entries with the most common DNA and genes. TCRdb, not the original authors, processed these V and J calls. This sample comprises roughly 40,000 distinct CDR3 sequences, nearly 7% of them detected only once. Roughly two fifths of the sample goes to the ten largest clones.

General study outcomes and caveats: Ubiquitous expanded tumor TCRs were found in blood more often at tumor resection than at routine follow-up. Additional single-cell paired TCR alpha and beta sequencing was considered necessary to confirm, at a functional level, the hypothesis that regional TCRs recognize regional mutations.

The sequence derives from a female donor with early-stage non-small cell lung cancer. The sample consisted of PBMCs, taken at surgery.

CDR3 reads: CASSYPGGLVINEQFF. The DNA reads as follows: TGTGCCAGCAGCTATCCCGGCGGACTAGTGATCAATGAGCAGTTCTTC. The chain couples TRBV7-9 to TRBJ2-1, and TRBD2 aligns with 7 junction nucleotides. Here V drops 4 bases and J drops 6 bases, and the junction holds 12 bases not matched to any gene. CDR1 and CDR2, per the germline V gene (reference sequence), are SEHNR and FQNEAQ. The CDR3 measures 16 amino acids from cysteine to phenylalanine. Solely the CDR3 DNA is kept, with 48 bases framed from the first base.